The clone carrying this T cell receptor beta chain was detected only a few times. Antigen: not known. Reverse transcription of all isolated RNA meant that expressed TCRB transcripts were sequenced. Produced via immunoSEQ multiplex PCR; TCRdb's table is partial and in-frame only. Of about 290,000 clones listed, around 7.8% were seen once; the top ten hold approximately 0.93%. This sample is part of a study of beta chain features in type 1 diabetes. Study outcomes and limitations: TCRB CDR3s from Type 1 diabetes patients were moderately but significantly shorter in all four CD4+ subsets. More deletions and fewer insertions at VDJ junctions were found in patients with type 1 diabetes.

Losses at the gene ends were 9 bases for V and 8 bases for J; bases not matched to a gene: 12. CDR1 SEHNR and CDR2 FQNEAQ come from the germline V gene (reference sequence). The CDR3 consists of 14 residues. This sequence originates from a woman in her late teens or twenties in good health. The rearrangement joins TRBV7-9 to TRBJ1-2; 10 nucleotides agree with TRBD1. Sequences were obtained from central memory CD4+ T cells from blood. The CDR3 DNA follows: TGTGCCAGTTCACTTGGCGGGACAGGGGACGGCTACACCTTC. Translation gives CASSLGGTGDGYTF.